The sequence of this TCR beta chain was determined in a study of regulatory T cells in long-lasting Graves disease. This clonotype was seen ten or more times. The V and J ends lost 0 bases and 0 bases respectively, with 8 bases between them. Germline assignment: CDR1 SGHNT and CDR2 YENEEA. The CDR3 extends over 16 amino acids. Time point noted: newly diagnosed GD, antithyroid drugs for less than 3 months. Construction of the TCR library relied on RNA isolated from PBMCs. Graves' disease diagnosis relied on American Thyroid Association guidelines. Arm-PCR of CDR3 regions with iRepertoire HTBI primers generated TCR beta libraries. TCRdb processed the multiplex PCR reads anew with MiXCR; each CDR3 protein has one entry. The sample lists fewer than 450,000 distinct CDR3 sequences; 15% were seen once. This same sample was also taken into another study, of T cells in Graves' hyperthyroidism and ophthalmopathy. That paper states: Initially, a first-round RT-PCR of the TCR CDR3 employed the HTBI primer set. Among thyroid clonotypes expanded above 0.001, most also appeared in blood.

Specimen: peripheral blood mononuclear cells (PBMCs), collected at new diagnosis, from a patient treated with antithyroid drugs. The chain joins TRBV11-3 to TRBJ2-2; possibly TRBD1 for D (5 bases). The clonotype comes from a woman aged 40 to 50 with Graves disease. The CDR3 loop is CASSLDRVSNTGELFF. DNA of the CDR3: TGTGCCAGCAGCTTAGACAGGGTGTCGAACACCGGGGAGCTGTTTTTT.